The rows below give T cell receptor beta chains drawn from one sample of a study of shared clonotypes between healthy human individuals. Repertoires were generated with immunoSEQ multiplex PCR, while TCRdb's copy carries only in-frame clones and drops some. Among roughly 600,000 clones listed, 95% to 98% were seen once. Sequencing used naive CD8+ T cells sorted from blood. These receptors were collected from a man aged 30 to 39 in good health. Each CDR3 is given with its conserved first and last residue. The D gene is left open where the match is weak. For some rows the clone size is stated as once, few or many, or as a class when expanded; others skip it.

v_call	d_call	j_call	clone_size	cdr3_nt	cdr3_aa
TRBV28	TRBD2	TRBJ2-1	.	TGTGCCAGCACCCCGGGAGGGGGGCATGAGCAGTTCTTC	CASTPGGGHEQFF
TRBV5-5	.	TRBJ1-1	.	TGTGCCAGCAGCTGGCTGGGGCCTGAAGCTTTCTTT	CASSWLGPEAFF
TRBV13	TRBD2	TRBJ2-3	.	TGTGCCAGCAGCATGACTAGCGGGAGCTCTGATACGCAGTATTTT	CASSMTSGSSDTQYF
TRBV5-4	.	TRBJ2-3	.	TGTGCCAGCAGCACCCCCACAGATACGCAGTATTTT	CASSTPTDTQYF
TRBV5-1	.	TRBJ2-7	.	TGCGCCAGCAGCTTGGGACTACTCTACGAGCAGTACTTC	CASSLGLLYEQYF
TRBV11-2	TRBD2	TRBJ2-3	.	TGTGCCAGCAGCTTAGGACTAGCGGGAGGGGCAGATACGCAGTATTTT	CASSLGLAGGADTQYF
TRBV10-2	.	TRBJ2-5	.	TGCGCCAGCAGTGACGGCAGTGGGGTTTTGCACTCGGAGACCCAGTACTTC	CASSDGSGVLHSETQYF
TRBV29-1	TRBD2	TRBJ2-1	.	TGCAGCGTGGGACTAGCGGATTACAATGAGCAGTTCTTC	CSVGLADYNEQFF
TRBV18	TRBD1	TRBJ1-5	.	TGTGCCAGCTCACCCCTTAGGGACAGGCAGCAGCCCCAGCATTTT	CASSPLRDRQQPQHF
TRBV27	.	TRBJ2-1	.	TGTGCCAGCAGTTTATCGTTGGCGGGCAGCTTATACAATGAGCAGTTCTTC	CASSLSLAGSLYNEQFF
TRBV11-3	TRBD2	TRBJ2-3	.	TGTGCCAGCAGCCCACTAGCGGGAGGGGGCACAGATACGCAGTATTTT	CASSPLAGGGTDTQYF
TRBV27	.	TRBJ2-7	.	TGTGCCAGCAGTTTAGTCGGGAGCAATGAGCAGTACTTC	CASSLVGSNEQYF
TRBV7-9	.	TRBJ2-5	once	TGTGCCAGCAGCCGAACAGGCCTCCAAGAGACCCAGTACTTC	CASSRTGLQETQYF
TRBV29-1	TRBD2	TRBJ2-7	.	TGCAGCGTTGAAGTGCGGGAGTCGGGTTACGAGCAGTACTTC	CSVEVRESGYEQYF
TRBV27	TRBD1	TRBJ1-2	.	TGTGCCAGCAGGGATAACAGGGGCAATGGCTACACCTTC	CASRDNRGNGYTF
TRBV5-4	.	TRBJ2-2	.	TGTGCCAGCAGCTTAGATTGGGGAGCTTCGAACACCGGGGAGCTGTTTTTT	CASSLDWGASNTGELFF
TRBV5-1	.	TRBJ2-3	.	TGCGCCAGCAGCTTGGACTGGCCGGGTGGAGATACGCAGTATTTT	CASSLDWPGGDTQYF
TRBV7-3	TRBD2	TRBJ2-5	.	TGTGCCAGCAGCCCCGGCGGGGGGCAAGAGACCCAGTACTTC	CASSPGGGQETQYF
TRBV7-9	TRBD2	TRBJ2-6	.	TGTGCCAGCAGCGGGCCGGGAGGTCCTGGGGCCAACGTCCTGACTTTC	CASSGPGGPGANVLTF
TRBV7-9	TRBD1	TRBJ2-5	.	TGTGCCAGCAGCTGGACAGGACAAGAGACCCAGTACTTC	CASSWTGQETQYF
TRBV7-6	TRBD2	TRBJ2-5	.	TGTGCCAGCAGCACCCCGGGGGGGGTCGAAGGGACCCAGTACTTC	CASSTPGGVEGTQYF
TRBV29-1	.	TRBJ1-1	.	TGCAGCGTTGAATTCCCCCGGAAGGCGCCAGCTGAAGCTTTCTTT	CSVEFPRKAPAEAFF
TRBV6-5	.	TRBJ2-5	.	TGTGCCAGCAGTTATGACAAAGAGACCCAGTACTTC	CASSYDKETQYF
TRBV5-1	.	TRBJ2-1	.	TGCGCCAGCAGCCTGGGCTCTGGTGCGGGACGACTTGGGAATGAGCAGTTCTTC	CASSLGSGAGRLGNEQFF
TRBV29-1	.	TRBJ2-1	.	TGCAGCGTCGAAGATCAAAAGATTTACAATGAGCAGTTCTTC	CSVEDQKIYNEQFF
TRBV7-3	TRBD1	TRBJ2-7	.	TGTGCCAGCAGCGCGGGACAGGGGATCGAGCAGTACTTC	CASSAGQGIEQYF
TRBV4-3	.	TRBJ2-1	.	TGCGCCAGCAGCCAAGATTACACGGGATCCTACAATGAGCAGTTCTTC	CASSQDYTGSYNEQFF
TRBV25-1	TRBD1	TRBJ2-7	once	TGTGCCAGCAGCCCCAGGGGGAGCTCCTACGAGCAGTACTTC	CASSPRGSSYEQYF
TRBV7-9	.	TRBJ2-7	.	TGTGCCAGCAGCACAACAGGGCCACCCTACGAGCAGTACTTC	CASSTTGPPYEQYF
TRBV2	TRBD1	TRBJ1-4	.	TGTGCCAGCAAACCGGGACAGCTAGGGTATGAAAAACTGTTTTTT	CASKPGQLGYEKLFF
TRBV11-2	.	TRBJ1-1	.	TGTGCCAGCAGCTTGGCGGCGGGGACTGAAGCTTTCTTT	CASSLAAGTEAFF
TRBV4-3	TRBD1	TRBJ2-6	.	TGCGCCAGCAGCCAAGATCTAAGGCGCACCGGGACAGGGAAATCTGGGGCCAACGTCCTGACTTTC	CASSQDLRRTGTGKSGANVLTF
TRBV9	.	TRBJ2-5	.	TGTGCCAGCAGCGTAGTCGAGGGGCGCGGAGAGACCCAGTACTTC	CASSVVEGRGETQYF
TRBV13	TRBD2	TRBJ2-7	.	TGTGCCAGCAGCCCAAGGACTAGAAACGAGCAGTACTTC	CASSPRTRNEQYF
TRBV7-2	TRBD1	TRBJ1-2	.	TGTGCCAGCAGCTTAGCCAACAGGGGTTCCTATGGCTACACCTTC	CASSLANRGSYGYTF
TRBV30	.	TRBJ2-3	.	TGTGCCTGGAGTGTAGCAGGGGCGGGGGATACGCAGTATTTT	CAWSVAGAGDTQYF
TRBV6-5	.	TRBJ2-2	.	TGTGCCAGCAGTTACGAGGGCAACGGGGAGCTGTTTTTT	CASSYEGNGELFF
TRBV7-9	.	TRBJ1-1	.	TGTGCCAGCACCTCCGGGGGGGGGCAGAACACTGAAGCTTTCTTT	CASTSGGGQNTEAFF